This TCR beta chain was sequenced for a study of blood T cells in healthy people across ages. Study-wide points: PBMCs went unsorted, and a conclusive naive versus antigen-experienced comparison was therefore prevented.

Concerning this clonotype: Its antigen remains unknown.

The use of a sample-barcoded 5' primer and a J-beta primer mix characterized a second PCR of about 6 to 12 cycles. Each CDR3 protein gets one entry after TCRdb re-called the 5' RACE reads with MiXCR. The table includes about 800,000 distinct CDR3 sequences, around half detected once. V shed 6 bases, J shed 5 bases, and the junction held 12 bases outside the gene matches. The germline V gene encodes CDR1 MDHEN and CDR2 SYDVKM. The CDR3 loop spans 15 amino acids. All donors came from Russia, were Caucasian and healthy, and spanned ages roughly 6 to 95. It was about 9.4 milliliters of peripheral blood that were drawn from each donor. Each sample used at least 6 million PBMCs.

The clonotype comes from an elderly man in good health. V gene TRBV28 combines with J gene TRBJ1-1, with 7 positions matching TRBD1. Sequencing used blood. The DNA of the CDR3 is TGTGCCAGCAGCCCCCCGAGGGGGCTCGGGACTGAAGCTTTCTTT. Translated, it gives CASSPPRGLGTEAFF.